Sequencing of this TCR beta chain was carried out in a study of blood T cell repertoires in COVID-19 (dated by TCRdb to 2019 to 2021). Notes on the research overall: Collaborator samples came from the United States, Italy and Spain and covered acute and convalescent phases of COVID-19. The prospective study material was composed of cDNA or gDNA derived from T cells, B-cell-depleted T cells, or PBMCs. Deeply sampled blood TCRbeta repertoires from subjects exposed to, actively infected with, or recovered from COVID-19 were included in the dataset. The repertoires were released in a freely available public database meant as a resource for research on the immune response to SARS-CoV-2. The samples were drawn from two sources: the first 160 participants of the ongoing ImmuneRACE study, and 1,254 subjects contributed by 6 global collaborators. A de-identified subject ID, COVID-19 status, age in years and sex were almost always included in the sample metadata. HLA class I and class II types, where available, came from metadata supplied by the sample provider rather than from assay-based typing.

The germline V end is reduced by 3 bases and the J end by 5 bases; junction bases left unmatched: 2. The CDR3 starts with the cysteine, ends with the phenylalanine, and has 14 residues. The CDR3 DNA has 42 bases and is translated from base 1. From the germline V gene (reference sequence), CDR1 is SEHNR and CDR2 is FQNEAQ. Broad study findings and their caveats: The amount of clinical and demographic metadata varied by source and participant and was provided uncurated.

TCRbeta CDR3 regions were amplified from genomic DNA by means of the immunoSEQ Assay, a bias-controlled multiplex PCR. The study's own analysis went as follows. Nucleated cell counts per sample were estimated from amplification of reference gene primers within the assay. To quantify the absolute abundance of each unique TCRbeta CDR3 rearrangement, sequence reads were collapsed and filtered. For each sample, productive Simpson clonality was calculated as the square root of Simpson's diversity index over productive rearrangements. What TCRdb holds here is the immuneACCESS table cut down to in-frame rearrangements. Part of the clones is not present; checked against another copy, under half of the missing clones reflect an unresolved V gene, and the others are unexplained. V and J calls plus clone size are reproduced from that table; the DNA served to infer D and trimming. Within this sample are 380,000 or so clones, with approximately 90% of them counted one time only. The ten top clones hold approximately 1% of the sample.

Participants in the prospective study were enrolled through a virtual design, were aged 18 to 89 years, and lived in 24 United States geographic areas. To assign participants to cohorts, the prospective study relied on clinical history that participants themselves reported in a screening survey and a study questionnaire. In the prospective study, whole blood, serum and a nasopharyngeal or oropharyngeal swab were collected from each participant by mobile phlebotomists. Prospective study participants could optionally give additional blood draws and questionnaires over an approximately two-month period. Before DNA extraction, blood samples from the prospective study were shipped at room temperature or frozen. This clone has a single count. Its antigen target is currently unknown. The sample holds no much larger clone one base away, and base qualities are not on file. Other DNA sequences in this specimen translate into the identical CDR3.

The sequenced sample was PBMCs or T cells enriched from blood (not recorded which). This chain joins TRBV7-9 to TRBJ2-2; the central 8 bases match TRBD1. This TCR was sampled from a woman aged 25 to 39 with acute COVID-19. The CDR3 is CASSLDRATGELFF. The sequenced DNA is TGTGCCAGCAGCTTGGACAGGGCTACCGGGGAGCTGTTTTTT.